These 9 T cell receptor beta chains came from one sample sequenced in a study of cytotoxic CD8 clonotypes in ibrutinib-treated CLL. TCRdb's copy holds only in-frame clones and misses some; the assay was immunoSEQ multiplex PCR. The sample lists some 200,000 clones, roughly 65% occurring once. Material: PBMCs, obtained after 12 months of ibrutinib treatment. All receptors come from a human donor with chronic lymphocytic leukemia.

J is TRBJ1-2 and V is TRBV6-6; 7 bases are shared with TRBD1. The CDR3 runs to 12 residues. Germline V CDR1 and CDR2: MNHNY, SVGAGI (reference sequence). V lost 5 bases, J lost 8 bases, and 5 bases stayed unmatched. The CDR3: CASSRDSKGYTF. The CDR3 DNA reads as TGTGCCAGCAGTAGGGACAGCAAGGGCTACACCTTC.

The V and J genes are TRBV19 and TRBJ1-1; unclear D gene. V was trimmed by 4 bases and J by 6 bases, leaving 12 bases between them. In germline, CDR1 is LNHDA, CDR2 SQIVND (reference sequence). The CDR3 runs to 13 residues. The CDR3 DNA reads TGTGCCAGTAGTACTCCGACCCGATCTGAAGCTTTCTTT. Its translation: CASSTPTRSEAFF.

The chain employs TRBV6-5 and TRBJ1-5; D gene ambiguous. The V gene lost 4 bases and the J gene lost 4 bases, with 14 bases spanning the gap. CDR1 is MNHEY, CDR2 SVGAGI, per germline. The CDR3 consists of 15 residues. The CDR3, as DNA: TGTGCCAGCAGTTTCGAGAGGAAAGTGAATCAGCCCCAGCATTTT. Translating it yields CASSFERKVNQPQHF.

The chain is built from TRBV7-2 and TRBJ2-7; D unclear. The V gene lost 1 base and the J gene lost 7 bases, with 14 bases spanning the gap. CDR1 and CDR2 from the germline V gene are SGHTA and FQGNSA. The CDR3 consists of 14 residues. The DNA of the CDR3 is TGTGCCAGCAGCTTAGTAGTCTCGAGGAATGAGCAGTACTTC. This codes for CASSLVVSRNEQYF. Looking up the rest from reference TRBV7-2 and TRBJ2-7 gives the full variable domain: GAGVSQSPSNKVTEKGKDVELRCDPISGHTALYWYRQSLGQGLEFLIYFQGNSAPDKSGLPSDRFSAERTGGSVSTLTIQRTQQEDSAVYLCASSLVVSRNEQYFGPGTRLTVT.

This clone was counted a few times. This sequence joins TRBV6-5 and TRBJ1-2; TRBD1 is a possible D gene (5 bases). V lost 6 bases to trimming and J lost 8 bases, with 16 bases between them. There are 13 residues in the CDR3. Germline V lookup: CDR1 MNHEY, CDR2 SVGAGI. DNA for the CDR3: TGTGCCAGCAGGCCCACAGGTCACGGCGGCTACACCTTC. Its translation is CASRPTGHGGYTF.

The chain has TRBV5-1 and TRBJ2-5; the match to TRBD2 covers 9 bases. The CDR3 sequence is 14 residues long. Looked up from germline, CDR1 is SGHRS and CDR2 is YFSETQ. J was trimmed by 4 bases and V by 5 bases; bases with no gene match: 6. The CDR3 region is CASRWRGGPETQYF. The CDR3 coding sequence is TGCGCCAGCAGATGGCGGGGGGGCCCAGAGACCCAGTACTTC.

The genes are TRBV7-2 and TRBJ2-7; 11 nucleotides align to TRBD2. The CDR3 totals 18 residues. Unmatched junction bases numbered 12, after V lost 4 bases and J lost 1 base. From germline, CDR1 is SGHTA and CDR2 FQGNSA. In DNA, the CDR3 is TGTGCCAGCAGCTCCGGTAGCGGGGGGGCTATCAAGTCCTACGAGCAGTACTTC. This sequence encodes CASSSGSGGAIKSYEQYF.

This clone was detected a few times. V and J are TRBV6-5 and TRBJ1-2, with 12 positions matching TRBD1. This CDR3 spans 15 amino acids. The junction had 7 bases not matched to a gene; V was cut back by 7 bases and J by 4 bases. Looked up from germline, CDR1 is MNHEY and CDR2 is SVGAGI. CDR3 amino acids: CASTNKGQGAYGYTF. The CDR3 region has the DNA TGTGCCAGCACGAACAAGGGACAGGGGGCCTATGGCTACACCTTC.

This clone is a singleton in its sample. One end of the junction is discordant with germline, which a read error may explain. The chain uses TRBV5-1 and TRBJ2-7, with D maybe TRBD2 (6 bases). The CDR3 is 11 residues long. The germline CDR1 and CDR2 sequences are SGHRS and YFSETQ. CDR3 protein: CASSLDGSPHF. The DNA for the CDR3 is TGCGCCAGCAGCTTGGACGGGAGTCCCCACTTC. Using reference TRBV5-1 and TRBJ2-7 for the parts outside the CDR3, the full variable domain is KAGVTQTPRYLIKTRGQQVTLSCSPISGHRSVSWYQQTPGQGLQFLFEYFSETQRNKGNFPGRFSGRQFSNSRSEMNVSTLELGDSALYLCASSLDGSPHFGPGTRLTVT.